This T cell receptor (beta chain) emerged from a study of tumor-infiltrating lymphocytes in primary liver carcinoma. Co-extraction of both nucleic acids (RNA and DNA) used roughly 20-34 mg of unsorted bulk tissue. Every patient in the cohort had a primary liver carcinoma. That carcinoma was treated by surgical resection. With approximately 500 ng total RNA as template and a constant-region primer, TCR beta cDNA was made. It was through three nested multiplex PCR rounds of slightly modified ARM-PCR that TCR beta libraries arose. Each of the first two PCR rounds ran roughly 9 cycles with TRBV1-TRBV30 forward and C-beta reverse primers. TCRdb re-analysed the multiplex PCR reads in MiXCR, keeping a single row per CDR3 protein. The data show nearly 50,000 distinct CDR3 sequences, with about 68% seen just once and around 28% held by the top ten. The CDR3 consists of 15 residues. Trimming took 4 bases from V and 13 from J; bases not matched to a gene: 13.

This receptor was obtained from a man aged 40-49 years with primary liver carcinoma and hepatitis B virus infection. The sequenced material came from liver tumor tissue from sampling region 3. Subset meaning: tumor region T3, left-lateral pole. V usage is TRBV12-3 or TRBV12-4 and J usage is TRBJ2-2, with TRBD1 matching 9 bases. The CDR3 nucleotides read TGTGCCAGCAGTTCGATGACAGGGGGGATCAGGGGGCTGTTTTTT. It codes for CASSSMTGGIRGLFF.